A selection of T cell receptor beta chains follows, all from one sample in a study of T cells in Graves' hyperthyroidism and ophthalmopathy. TCRdb reprocessed the multiplex PCR reads with MiXCR, giving one entry per CDR3 protein. In the table there are roughly 420,000 distinct CDR3 sequences, approximately 14% of which are singletons. The material sequenced was blood. These TCRs come from a woman under 30 with Graves' hyperthyroidism. Both conserved end residues are part of each CDR3. D genes are given only for firm matches. Some rows have no size entry. The others give once, few or many, or a class for an expanded clone.

abundance: .
v_gene: TRBV4-2
d_gene: .
j_gene: TRBJ2-7
CDR3aa: CASSQERLGYEQYF
CDR3nt: TGTGCCAGCAGCCAAGAACGGCTTGGCTACGAGCAGTACTTC

abundance: few
v_gene: TRBV6-1
d_gene: .
j_gene: TRBJ2-3
CDR3aa: CASSEFSDTQYF
CDR3nt: TGTGCCAGCAGTGAATTCTCAGATACGCAGTATTTT

abundance: many
v_gene: TRBV7-9
d_gene: .
j_gene: TRBJ1-5
CDR3aa: CASSLREQPQHF
CDR3nt: TGTGCCAGCAGCTTACGGGAACAGCCCCAGCATTTT

abundance: few
v_gene: TRBV7-8
d_gene: .
j_gene: TRBJ2-1
CDR3aa: CASSPSNEQFF
CDR3nt: TGTGCCAGCAGCCCGTCGAATGAGCAGTTCTTC

abundance: .
v_gene: TRBV7-6
d_gene: .
j_gene: TRBJ1-5
CDR3aa: CASSPSWQQPQHF
CDR3nt: TGTGCCAGCAGCCCCAGCTGGCAACAGCCCCAGCATTTT

abundance: .
v_gene: TRBV7-3
d_gene: TRBD2
j_gene: TRBJ2-7
CDR3aa: CASSSVAGGSDYEQYF
CDR3nt: TGTGCCAGCAGCTCCGTAGCGGGAGGGTCTGACTACGAGCAGTACTTC

abundance: many
v_gene: TRBV3-1
d_gene: .
j_gene: TRBJ1-1
CDR3aa: CASSRGIHTEAFF
CDR3nt: TGTGCCAGCAGTCGTGGAATACACACTGAAGCTTTCTTT

abundance: .
v_gene: TRBV4-1
d_gene: .
j_gene: TRBJ1-2
CDR3aa: CASSQEPKPTGNYGYTF
CDR3nt: TGCGCCAGCAGCCAAGAACCCAAGCCCACAGGCAACTATGGCTACACCTTC

abundance: many
v_gene: TRBV5-1
d_gene: TRBD1
j_gene: TRBJ2-7
CDR3aa: CASNTQPGQPPYEQYF
CDR3nt: TGCGCCAGCAACACACAACCGGGACAGCCCCCCTACGAGCAGTACTTC

abundance: .
v_gene: TRBV19
d_gene: .
j_gene: TRBJ1-3
CDR3aa: CASREHSGNTIYF
CDR3nt: TGTGCCAGCCGGGAACACTCTGGAAACACCATATATTTT

abundance: many
v_gene: TRBV2
d_gene: TRBD2
j_gene: TRBJ2-1
CDR3aa: CASSGGTSGTGEQFF
CDR3nt: TGTGCCAGCAGTGGGGGGACTAGCGGGACGGGTGAGCAGTTCTTC

abundance: many
v_gene: TRBV20-1
d_gene: .
j_gene: TRBJ2-3
CDR3aa: CSAKGSRGFSTDTQYF
CDR3nt: TGCAGTGCTAAAGGAAGCCGGGGCTTCTCCACAGATACGCAGTATTTT

abundance: many
v_gene: TRBV2
d_gene: TRBD2
j_gene: TRBJ2-1
CDR3aa: CASSRLAEISGEQFF
CDR3nt: TGTGCCAGCAGTAGACTAGCGGAGATTAGTGGTGAGCAGTTCTTC

abundance: few
v_gene: TRBV7-9
d_gene: TRBD1
j_gene: TRBJ1-2
CDR3aa: CASSLLGQGASGYTF
CDR3nt: TGTGCCAGCAGCTTACTCGGACAGGGGGCGAGTGGCTACACCTTC

abundance: .
v_gene: TRBV4-1
d_gene: .
j_gene: TRBJ1-4
CDR3aa: CASSRRQSEKLFF
CDR3nt: TGCGCCAGCAGCCGACGGCAGTCGGAAAAACTGTTTTTT

abundance: few
v_gene: TRBV20-1
d_gene: .
j_gene: TRBJ1-3
CDR3aa: CSARQPTSPGNTIYF
CDR3nt: TGCAGTGCTAGACAACCGACCTCCCCGGGAAACACCATATATTTT

abundance: few
v_gene: TRBV12-3/TRBV12-4
d_gene: TRBD1
j_gene: TRBJ1-2
CDR3aa: CASRDRGRVYGYTF
CDR3nt: TGTGCCAGCAGGGACAGGGGGCGCGTCTATGGCTACACCTTC

abundance: .
v_gene: TRBV19
d_gene: .
j_gene: TRBJ2-6
CDR3aa: CASSLREAGANVLTF
CDR3nt: TGTGCCAGTAGTCTAAGGGAGGCCGGGGCCAACGTCCTGACTTTC

abundance: .
v_gene: TRBV20-1
d_gene: .
j_gene: TRBJ2-5
CDR3aa: CSARDTRGGTQYF
CDR3nt: TGCAGTGCTAGAGACACAAGGGGGGGAACCCAGTACTTC

abundance: few
v_gene: TRBV7-9
d_gene: .
j_gene: TRBJ1-6
CDR3aa: CASSLDSSNSPLHF
CDR3nt: TGTGCCAGCAGCTTGGACAGTAGTAATTCACCCCTCCACTTT

abundance: .
v_gene: TRBV15
d_gene: TRBD1
j_gene: TRBJ1-2
CDR3aa: CATTQTRDRVYDYGYTF
CDR3nt: TGTGCCACCACCCAAACCCGGGACAGGGTGTATGACTATGGCTACACCTTC

abundance: many
v_gene: TRBV3-1
d_gene: .
j_gene: TRBJ1-1
CDR3aa: CASSPQGSRTEAFF
CDR3nt: TGTGCCAGCAGCCCGCAGGGCAGTAGGACTGAAGCTTTCTTT

abundance: many
v_gene: TRBV6-1
d_gene: .
j_gene: TRBJ2-3
CDR3aa: CASSEMSGSYIRQYF
CDR3nt: TGTGCCAGCAGTGAGATGTCCGGTTCATATATAAGGCAGTATTTT

abundance: many
v_gene: TRBV7-9
d_gene: .
j_gene: TRBJ2-7
CDR3aa: CASSLTGTWDEQYF
CDR3nt: TGTGCCAGCAGCTTAACCGGGACATGGGACGAGCAGTACTTC

abundance: few
v_gene: TRBV7-3
d_gene: TRBD1
j_gene: TRBJ1-6
CDR3aa: CASSEGQINSPLHF
CDR3nt: TGTGCCAGCAGCGAGGGACAGATTAATTCACCCCTCCACTTT

abundance: many
v_gene: TRBV3-1
d_gene: TRBD2
j_gene: TRBJ2-5
CDR3aa: CASSRLAEKPRETQYF
CDR3nt: TGTGCCAGCAGCCGACTAGCGGAAAAACCTCGAGAGACCCAGTACTTC

abundance: many
v_gene: TRBV18
d_gene: .
j_gene: TRBJ2-1
CDR3aa: CASSPGGEQFF
CDR3nt: TGTGCCAGCTCACCAGGTGGTGAGCAGTTCTTC

abundance: .
v_gene: TRBV6-5
d_gene: .
j_gene: TRBJ1-4
CDR3aa: CASSYAGSNEKLFF
CDR3nt: TGTGCCAGCAGTTACGCTGGATCTAATGAAAAACTGTTTTTT

abundance: .
v_gene: TRBV6-1
d_gene: TRBD1
j_gene: TRBJ2-4
CDR3aa: CASSRDRDKNIQYF
CDR3nt: TGTGCCAGCAGTAGGGACAGGGACAAAAACATTCAGTACTTC

abundance: few
v_gene: TRBV7-3
d_gene: TRBD1
j_gene: TRBJ2-2
CDR3aa: CASSLTGTVGELFF
CDR3nt: TGTGCCAGCAGCTTAACAGGGACAGTCGGGGAGCTGTTTTTT

abundance: .
v_gene: TRBV6-5
d_gene: .
j_gene: TRBJ2-7
CDR3aa: CASSYSRGRRSEQYF
CDR3nt: TGTGCCAGCAGTTACTCGAGGGGGAGAAGGAGTGAGCAGTACTTC

abundance: few
v_gene: TRBV27
d_gene: TRBD1
j_gene: TRBJ1-3
CDR3aa: CASSLIGTGTGNTIYF
CDR3nt: TGTGCCAGCAGTTTAATTGGGACAGGTACCGGAAACACCATATATTTT

abundance: many
v_gene: TRBV9
d_gene: .
j_gene: TRBJ2-7
CDR3aa: CASSRGTTDPYEQYF
CDR3nt: TGTGCCAGCAGTCGCGGGACCACCGACCCCTACGAGCAGTACTTC

abundance: many
v_gene: TRBV10-1
d_gene: .
j_gene: TRBJ2-2
CDR3aa: CASSEMKGTGELFF
CDR3nt: TGCGCCAGCAGTGAGATGAAAGGGACCGGGGAGCTGTTTTTT

abundance: few
v_gene: TRBV4-1
d_gene: TRBD2
j_gene: TRBJ2-3
CDR3aa: CASSQDIAGGLTDTQYF
CDR3nt: TGCGCCAGCAGCCAAGATATAGCGGGGGGCCTGACAGATACGCAGTATTTT

abundance: many
v_gene: TRBV5-1
d_gene: .
j_gene: TRBJ1-2
CDR3aa: CASSLNREGYGYTF
CDR3nt: TGCGCCAGCAGCTTGAACAGGGAAGGGTATGGCTACACCTTC

abundance: .
v_gene: TRBV25-1
d_gene: .
j_gene: TRBJ1-2
CDR3aa: CASSEYRGSGYTF
CDR3nt: TGTGCCAGCAGTGAATATAGGGGGAGTGGCTACACCTTC

abundance: few
v_gene: TRBV3-1
d_gene: .
j_gene: TRBJ1-2
CDR3aa: CASSQTIAEGPDPYDYTF
CDR3nt: TGTGCCAGCAGCCAAACGATCGCGGAGGGGCCGGACCCGTATGACTACACCTTC

abundance: many
v_gene: TRBV7-2
d_gene: TRBD1
j_gene: TRBJ1-5
CDR3aa: CASSSTGGGGQPQHF
CDR3nt: TGTGCCAGCAGCTCGACAGGGGGAGGCGGCCAGCCCCAGCATTTT

abundance: .
v_gene: TRBV7-9
d_gene: .
j_gene: TRBJ2-7
CDR3aa: CTSSSLVDFSYEQYF
CDR3nt: TGTACCAGCAGCTCCTTGGTGGATTTCTCCTACGAGCAGTACTTC

abundance: many
v_gene: TRBV7-9
d_gene: TRBD1
j_gene: TRBJ2-3
CDR3aa: CASSSGQVNGDTQYF
CDR3nt: TGTGCCAGCAGCTCGGGACAGGTAAATGGAGATACGCAGTATTTT

abundance: many
v_gene: TRBV2
d_gene: .
j_gene: TRBJ2-5
CDR3aa: CASRTIQETQYF
CDR3nt: TGTGCCAGCAGGACGATCCAAGAGACCCAGTACTTC

abundance: few
v_gene: TRBV28
d_gene: TRBD1
j_gene: TRBJ1-1
CDR3aa: CASSWTGGAETFF
CDR3nt: TGTGCCAGCAGTTGGACAGGGGGCGCCGAAACTTTCTTT

abundance: many
v_gene: TRBV4-1
d_gene: .
j_gene: TRBJ1-2
CDR3aa: CASSQDRTYGVVGYTF
CDR3nt: TGCGCCAGCAGCCAAGATCGAACCTATGGTGTGGTCGGCTACACCTTC

abundance: few
v_gene: TRBV7-2
d_gene: .
j_gene: TRBJ2-1
CDR3aa: CASSSERASSYNEQFF
CDR3nt: TGTGCCAGCAGCTCCGAGCGGGCGAGCTCCTACAATGAGCAGTTCTTC

abundance: many
v_gene: TRBV28
d_gene: .
j_gene: TRBJ2-5
CDR3aa: CASRPGPSPGNLYF
CDR3nt: TGTGCCAGCAGGCCGGGCCCAAGCCCGGGGAACTTGTACTTC

abundance: .
v_gene: TRBV24-1
d_gene: TRBD2
j_gene: TRBJ2-3
CDR3aa: CATIFDGGNTDTQYF
CDR3nt: TGTGCCACCATTTTCGACGGGGGGAACACAGATACGCAGTATTTT

abundance: many
v_gene: TRBV3-1
d_gene: TRBD2
j_gene: TRBJ2-3
CDR3aa: CASSQATPGLAGDVTDTQYF
CDR3nt: TGTGCCAGCAGCCAAGCAACTCCGGGACTAGCGGGAGATGTTACAGATACGCAGTATTTT

abundance: many
v_gene: TRBV3-1
d_gene: TRBD1
j_gene: TRBJ2-1
CDR3aa: CASSTRDRGTNEQFF
CDR3nt: TGTGCCAGCAGCACCCGGGACAGGGGTACCAATGAGCAGTTCTTC

abundance: many
v_gene: TRBV12-3/TRBV12-4
d_gene: TRBD2
j_gene: TRBJ2-1
CDR3aa: CASSLRLAGPEQFF
CDR3nt: TGTGCCAGCAGCCTACGACTAGCGGGGCCCGAGCAGTTCTTC

abundance: few
v_gene: TRBV12-3/TRBV12-4
d_gene: .
j_gene: TRBJ1-2
CDR3aa: CASRMTVANYGYTF
CDR3nt: TGTGCCAGCAGGATGACAGTTGCTAACTATGGCTACACCTTC

abundance: .
v_gene: TRBV12-3/TRBV12-4
d_gene: TRBD1
j_gene: TRBJ1-6
CDR3aa: CASSFFPTGSYNSPLHF
CDR3nt: TGTGCCAGCAGTTTTTTCCCGACAGGGAGTTATAATTCACCCCTCCACTTT

abundance: few
v_gene: TRBV18
d_gene: .
j_gene: TRBJ2-1
CDR3aa: CASSPRDPREQFF
CDR3nt: TGTGCCAGCTCACCCCGCGACCCTCGTGAGCAGTTCTTC

abundance: .
v_gene: TRBV5-4
d_gene: .
j_gene: TRBJ1-2
CDR3aa: CASSLGGGDYGYTF
CDR3nt: TGTGCCAGCAGCTTGGGCGGGGGGGACTATGGCTACACCTTC

abundance: .
v_gene: TRBV20-1
d_gene: .
j_gene: TRBJ1-6
CDR3aa: CSALGGSDSPLHF
CDR3nt: TGCAGTGCCCTCGGGGGGTCGGACTCACCCCTCCACTTT